The clone carrying this TCR beta chain has a single count. This CDR3 has 16 residues. CDR1 and CDR2 from the germline V gene are SGHDN and FVKESK. V gave up 3 bases and J gave up 0 bases, with 12 bases separating them. This sample is drawn from a study of shared clonotypes between healthy human individuals. Assay: immunoSEQ multiplex PCR; the TCRdb copy retains only in-frame clones and omits some. The table has about 1 million clones, approximately 70% seen once. This TCR was recovered from a man aged 18-30 years in good health. The sample taken for sequencing was memory CD4+ T cells sorted from blood. Subset in this sample: CD45RA-negative fraction. The rearrangement joins TRBV14 to TRBJ1-3; perhaps TRBD1 as D (6 bases). In DNA, the CDR3 is TGTGCCAGCAGCCAGCGTCGACAGGCCTCTGGAAACACCATATATTTT. Its translation: CASSQRRQASGNTIYF.